This T cell receptor beta chain appears in the sequencing data of a study of siplizumab effects on memory and regulatory T cells. Germline loops: CDR1 SNHLY, CDR2 FYNNEI. V was cut by 7 bases and J by 2 bases, with 18 bases left in between. The CDR3 totals 15 residues. This clone was seen a single time. No antigen is known for it. The study, taken as a whole, reports: Naive T cells apparently outstripped memory cells in diversity and seemed major alloresponse contributors. Neither a naive nor a memory phenotype was assignable to roughly 75-97% of proliferating CD4+ or CD8+ clones.

Clones were sequenced by immunoSEQ multiplex PCR, and TCRdb holds only the in-frame ones, with some missing. The table records approximately 120,000 clones, roughly 95% of them present only once. The TCR comes from a human donor in good health. Sequencing was performed on non-Treg CD4+ T cells sorted from blood. The rearrangement uses TRBV2 and TRBJ2-7; D is uncertain. CDR3 sequence: CASKIQPLQPYEQYF. Written as DNA, the CDR3 is TGTGCCAGCAAGATCCAACCCTTACAACCCTACGAGCAGTACTTC.